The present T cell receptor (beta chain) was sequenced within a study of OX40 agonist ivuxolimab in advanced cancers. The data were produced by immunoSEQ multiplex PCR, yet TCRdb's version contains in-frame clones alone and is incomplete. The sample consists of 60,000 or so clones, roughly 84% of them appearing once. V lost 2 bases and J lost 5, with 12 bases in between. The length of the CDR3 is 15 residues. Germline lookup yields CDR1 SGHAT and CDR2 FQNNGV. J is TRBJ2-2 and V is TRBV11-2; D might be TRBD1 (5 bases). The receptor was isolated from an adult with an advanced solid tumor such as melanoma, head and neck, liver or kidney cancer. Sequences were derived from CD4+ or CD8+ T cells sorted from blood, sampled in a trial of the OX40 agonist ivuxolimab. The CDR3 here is CASSLRQGRTGELFF. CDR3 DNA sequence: TGTGCCAGCAGCTTAAGGCAGGGTAGGACCGGGGAGCTGTTTTTT.